The source of this T cell receptor beta chain is a study of human T cells and chemical hapten exposure. Overall study: Mostly female patients had alopecia areata, totalis or universalis. Study outcomes and limitations: Alopecia affecting every donor means their immune response may not match healthy people's. Relative to control repertoires, expanded TCRs gave rise to significantly more large CDR3 similarity clusters.

Time point noted: patch test 3, about 24 weeks after DPC sensitization. Treatment given: therapeutic diphenylcyclopropenone sensitization with weekly scalp DPC. In the study's own analysis: Per-sample TCR counts ranged from roughly 23,224 to 750,000, median about 90,000. TCRdb used MiXCR to reprocess the RACE reads, holding one entry per CDR3 protein. It is TCRdb's table, rather than the study itself, that gives the V and J calls and clone size. The sample consists of roughly 200,000 distinct CDR3 sequences, around a quarter of them appearing once. This CDR3 has 16 amino acids. V lost 0 bases and J lost 2; bases outside the gene matches: 7. The germline CDR1 and CDR2 sequences are SGHTA and FQGTGA. This clonotype was counted a few times. The antigen remains unidentified.

Sequencing was performed on whole blood, taken in connection with sensitization to the hapten diphenylcyclopropenone (DPC). This TCR was recovered from a woman in her thirties or forties with alopecia areata. Some clones in this sample may be carry-over from other donors' samples. The chain joins TRBV7-3 to TRBJ2-7; TRBD2 agrees at 7 bases. CDR3 DNA: TGTGCCAGCAGCTTAACCGCGGCGGGGGTAGCCTACGAGCAGTACTTC. Residues: CASSLTAAGVAYEQYF.